What follows are 22 T cell receptor beta chains derived from one specimen sequenced in a study of cytomegalovirus exposure and HLA in healthy donors. PCR was performed using 60 Vbeta and 13 Jbeta primers. The protocol was immunoSEQ multiplex PCR, while the TCRdb copy is restricted to in-frame clones and leaves out a portion. The table lists about 150,000 clones, approximately 78% of them singletons. Sequences were obtained from PBMCs. Receptor source: a woman aged 45 to 65 in good health and CMV-seropositive.

Turning to this clone: Other DNA sequences from this sample encode an identical CDR3 as well. The V gene is TRBV18, the J gene TRBJ2-5, with a tentative D call TRBD1 (5 bases). Trimming cost V 2 bases and J 2 bases, with 9 bases left between them. Per the germline V gene, CDR1 is KGHSH and CDR2 is LQKENI. The CDR3 has 14 amino acids. The DNA of the CDR3 is TGTGCCAGCTCACCAATTCAGGGTCAAGAGACCCAGTACTTC. Amino acid sequence: CASSPIQGQETQYF.

This clone was observed a handful of times. Other DNA sequences from this sample encode an identical CDR3 as well. The rearrangement joins TRBV30 to TRBJ2-3; D ambiguous. The CDR3 covers 13 residues. V shed 0 bases and J shed 4 bases, with 8 bases lying between them. Per the germline V gene, CDR1 is GTSNPN and CDR2 is SVGIG (reference sequence). Here the CDR3 reads CAWSVRRADTQYF. The DNA of the CDR3 is TGTGCCTGGAGTGTACGTCGCGCAGATACGCAGTATTTT.

This chain uses TRBV5-1 with TRBJ2-5; the match to TRBD2 covers 7 bases. Per germline, CDR1 SGHRS and CDR2 YFSETQ. CDR3 length equals 13 residues. V trimming: 5 bases; J trimming: 7 bases; junction bases outside the gene matches: 8. CDR3 in amino acids: CASRDGGDGTQYF. The CDR3, as DNA: TGCGCCAGCAGGGATGGGGGGGACGGGACCCAGTACTTC. The full variable domain, in which reference TRBV5-1 and TRBJ2-5 provide the parts outside the CDR3, is KAGVTQTPRYLIKTRGQQVTLSCSPISGHRSVSWYQQTPGQGLQFLFEYFSETQRNKGNFPGRFSGRQFSNSRSEMNVSTLELGDSALYLCASRDGGDGTQYFGPGTRLLVL.

The chain combines TRBV13 with TRBJ2-7; 9 nucleotides line up with TRBD1. This CDR3 has 16 residues. Germline V gives CDR1 PRHDT, CDR2 FYEKMQ (reference sequence). The J segment lost 1 base and the V segment lost 5 bases, leaving 9 bases of the junction unmatched. CDR3 bases: TGTGCCAGCAGCCCCCGGGACAGGGAGTTTTCCTACGAGCAGTACTTC. As protein: CASSPRDREFSYEQYF.

The chain couples TRBV5-1 to TRBJ2-7; 11 bases are a match to TRBD2. This CDR3 comprises 19 residues. The V gene end was trimmed by 0 bases and the J gene end by 1 base; junction bases not matched to a gene: 12. CDR1 and CDR2 from the germline V gene are SGHRS and YFSETQ. The CDR3 is CASSLAWSRSGRASYEQYF. The CDR3 region has the DNA TGCGCCAGCAGCTTGGCTTGGTCCCGTAGCGGGAGGGCATCCTACGAGCAGTACTTC.

V is TRBV5-8 and J is TRBJ1-4, with 10 bases that match TRBD1. The CDR3 sequence is 16 residues long. V gave up 4 bases and J gave up 4 bases; unmatched junction bases: 7. Germline V gene data show CDR1 as SGHTS and CDR2 as YDEGEE. The DNA of the CDR3 is TGTGCCAGCAGCGTTACGGGACAGGGGTATAATGAAAAACTGTTTTTT. Protein: CASSVTGQGYNEKLFF.

The V gene is TRBV28, the J gene TRBJ1-1, with TRBD1 as a possible D gene (6 bases). Germline loops: CDR1 MDHEN, CDR2 SYDVKM. The CDR3 sequence is 13 residues long. Trimming took off 7 bases at V and 6 bases at J, with 15 bases between the two ends. The CDR3 DNA follows: TGTGCCAGCAATCACCTAGGGGGGGCTGAAGCTTTCTTT. Its translation: CASNHLGGAEAFF.

The V and J genes are TRBV28 and TRBJ2-3, with 9 positions matching TRBD2. The CDR3 is 16 residues long. The V and J ends lost 2 bases and 5 bases, in that order; junction bases with no gene match: 8. The germline gives CDR1 MDHEN, CDR2 SYDVKM. In DNA, the CDR3 is TGTGCCAGCAGTTTACCCGGGACTAGCTATGGAGATACGCAGTATTTT. Translated: CASSLPGTSYGDTQYF.

This clone was seen once. The chain uses TRBV6-6 and TRBJ2-3; D is perhaps TRBD2 (6 bases). V was shortened by 0 bases and J by 2 bases, with 12 bases between the two germline ends. CDR3 length: 16 amino acids. Looked up from germline, CDR1 is MNHNY and CDR2 is SVGAGI (reference sequence). The CDR3, as DNA: TGTGCCAGCAGTTACTCCGAGGGAGGCCACACAGATACGCAGTATTTT. Protein product: CASSYSEGGHTDTQYF.

The CDR3 reads CASSLGQLTYEQYF. The CDR3, as DNA: TGTGCCAGCAGTTTAGGGCAGCTAACCTACGAGCAGTACTTC. The chain carries TRBV28 and TRBJ2-7; D remains unclear. The germline V and J ends were trimmed by 2 bases and 2 bases, with 10 bases remaining between them. The CDR3 is 14 amino acids. Germline CDR1 MDHEN, CDR2 SYDVKM. Together with reference TRBV28 and TRBJ2-7, the CDR3 gives the full variable domain: DVKVTQSSRYLVKRTGEKVFLECVQDMDHENMFWYRQDPGLGLRLIYFSYDVKMKEKGDIPEGYSVSREKKERFSLILESASTNQTSMYLCASSLGQLTYEQYFGPGTRLTVT.

The gene calls are TRBV6-5 and TRBJ1-1; D is perhaps TRBD1 (6 bases). The germline CDR1 and CDR2 sequences are MNHEY and SVGAGI. Trimming stripped 7 bases from V and 1 base from J, with 10 bases between. The CDR3 runs 13 residues. The CDR3 DNA reads as TGTGCCAGCATTGGACAGCCGAACACTGAAGCTTTCTTT. This translates into CASIGQPNTEAFF.

V is TRBV7-9 and J is TRBJ2-1; 11 bases are a match to TRBD2. This CDR3 has 13 residues. V trimming: 5 bases; J trimming: 15 bases; junction bases outside the gene matches: 9. In germline, CDR1 is SEHNR, CDR2 FQNEAQ (reference sequence). The CDR3 sequence: CASSEPTSGSRFF. The CDR3 region has the DNA TGTGCCAGCAGCGAGCCTACTAGCGGGAGTAGGTTCTTC.

This chain connects TRBV7-9 to TRBJ1-1; the D gene is possibly TRBD1 (6 bases). The germline CDR1 and CDR2 sequences are SEHNR and FQNEAQ (reference sequence). The CDR3 contains 13 residues. V was clipped by 5 bases and J by 4 bases, with 11 bases between them. The CDR3 nucleotides read TGTGCCAGCAGCCAACAGGGTGGCACTGAAGCTTTCTTT. Its protein product is CASSQQGGTEAFF.

The CDR3 coding sequence is TGTGCCAGCAGTCCATTTTCGGGGGTCATTAACACTGAAGCTTTCTTT. This translates into CASSPFSGVINTEAFF. The chain carries TRBV7-9 and TRBJ1-1; maybe TRBD1 (5 bases). Trimming cost V 6 bases and J 2 bases, with 19 bases left between them. The CDR3 extends over 16 amino acids. Germline assignment: CDR1 SEHNR and CDR2 FQNEAQ (reference sequence).

This clone was seen just once. The rearrangement links TRBV7-2 to TRBJ1-1, with D possibly matching TRBD1 (5 bases). Germline V lookup: CDR1 SGHTA, CDR2 FQGNSA. V was cut by 3 bases and J by 5 bases, with 13 bases left in between. The CDR3 is made up of 14 amino acids. In nucleotides, the CDR3 is TGTGCCAGCAGCTTCGATCCGGGGGGTACTGAAGCTTTCTTT. It yields the protein CASSFDPGGTEAFF. The whole variable domain, remainder taken from reference TRBV7-2 and TRBJ1-1, is GAGVSQSPSNKVTEKGKDVELRCDPISGHTALYWYRQSLGQGLEFLIYFQGNSAPDKSGLPSDRFSAERTGGSVSTLTIQRTQQEDSAVYLCASSFDPGGTEAFFGQGTRLTVV.

The rearrangement joins TRBV14 to TRBJ2-1, with 14 bases that match TRBD2. Germline lookup yields CDR1 SGHDN and CDR2 FVKESK. J gave up 8 bases and V 2 bases, and 8 bases lay outside the gene matches. The CDR3 has 17 residues. The CDR3 nucleotides read TGTGCCAGCAGCCAACGCCCGGGACTAGCGGGAGCTTATGAGCAGTTCTTC. Amino acids: CASSQRPGLAGAYEQFF.

The chain is built from TRBV7-9 and TRBJ1-2, with TRBD1 matching 8 bases. Trimming took 5 bases from V and 7 from J; bases not matched to a gene: 3. The CDR3 covers 12 residues. CDR1 and CDR2 from the germline V gene are SEHNR and FQNEAQ (reference sequence). CDR3 in amino acids: CASSPQGVGYTF. Written as DNA, the CDR3 is TGTGCCAGCAGCCCACAGGGGGTTGGCTACACCTTC.

The chain links TRBV2 to TRBJ2-7; maybe TRBD1 (6 bases). The CDR3 spans 16 residues. CDR1 and CDR2 (germline): SNHLY, FYNNEI. Trimming pared 4 bases from V and 3 bases from J, leaving 19 bases between. CDR3 residues: CASSGKPGEGGYEQYF. CDR3 in DNA: TGTGCCAGCAGTGGAAAACCAGGGGAAGGGGGCTACGAGCAGTACTTC.

The chain has TRBV6-4 and TRBJ2-3, with D tentatively TRBD1 (6 bases). The germline V gene has CDR1 MRHNA and CDR2 SNTAGT. The CDR3 sequence is 15 residues long. Trimming left V 0 bases short and J 0 bases short, with 7 bases between. This chain's CDR3 is CASSDSGGSTDTQYF. The CDR3 DNA follows: TGTGCCAGCAGTGACTCAGGGGGAAGCACAGATACGCAGTATTTT.

V is TRBV10-3 and J is TRBJ2-3, with 9 nucleotides matching TRBD2. Germline CDR1 ENHRY, CDR2 SYGVKD. The CDR3 has 16 residues. The V and J ends lost 3 bases and 2 bases, in that order; junction bases with no gene match: 6. The chain's CDR3 is CAISDRAGGYTDTQYF. CDR3 nucleotide sequence: TGTGCCATCAGTGATAGAGCGGGGGGATACACAGATACGCAGTATTTT.

The rearrangement uses TRBV28 and TRBJ1-1; 7 bases fit TRBD1. Trimming took 6 bases from V and 12 from J; bases not matched to a gene: 10. This CDR3 has 12 residues. Germline V gene lookup returns CDR1 MDHEN and CDR2 SYDVKM. Here the CDR3 DNA reads TGTGCCAGCAGCGACAGGGCCAGAAGATCTTTCTTT. It encodes CASSDRARRSFF.

This chain joins TRBV19 and TRBJ2-7; no definite D call. The germline V gene has CDR1 LNHDA and CDR2 SQIVND (reference sequence). V was cut by 5 bases and J by 3 bases, with 8 bases left in between. The CDR3 sequence is 12 residues long. The CDR3 protein is CASSPGGYEQYF. The CDR3 nucleotides are TGTGCCAGTAGTCCTGGCGGCTACGAGCAGTACTTC.